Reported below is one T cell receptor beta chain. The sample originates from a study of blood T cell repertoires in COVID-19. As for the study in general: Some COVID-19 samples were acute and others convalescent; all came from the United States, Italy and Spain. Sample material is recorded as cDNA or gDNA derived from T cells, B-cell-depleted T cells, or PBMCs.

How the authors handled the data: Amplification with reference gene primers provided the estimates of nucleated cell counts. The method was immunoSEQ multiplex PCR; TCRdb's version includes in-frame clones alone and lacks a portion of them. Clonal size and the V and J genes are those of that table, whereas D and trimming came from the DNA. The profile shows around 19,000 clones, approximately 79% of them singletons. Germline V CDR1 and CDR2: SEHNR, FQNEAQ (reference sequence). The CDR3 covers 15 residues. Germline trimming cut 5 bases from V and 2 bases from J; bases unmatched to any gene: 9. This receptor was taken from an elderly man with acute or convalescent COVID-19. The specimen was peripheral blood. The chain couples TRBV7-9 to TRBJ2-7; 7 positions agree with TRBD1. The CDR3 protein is CASSRTGVSAYEQYF. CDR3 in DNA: TGTGCCAGCAGCCGAACAGGGGTATCGGCCTACGAGCAGTACTTC.